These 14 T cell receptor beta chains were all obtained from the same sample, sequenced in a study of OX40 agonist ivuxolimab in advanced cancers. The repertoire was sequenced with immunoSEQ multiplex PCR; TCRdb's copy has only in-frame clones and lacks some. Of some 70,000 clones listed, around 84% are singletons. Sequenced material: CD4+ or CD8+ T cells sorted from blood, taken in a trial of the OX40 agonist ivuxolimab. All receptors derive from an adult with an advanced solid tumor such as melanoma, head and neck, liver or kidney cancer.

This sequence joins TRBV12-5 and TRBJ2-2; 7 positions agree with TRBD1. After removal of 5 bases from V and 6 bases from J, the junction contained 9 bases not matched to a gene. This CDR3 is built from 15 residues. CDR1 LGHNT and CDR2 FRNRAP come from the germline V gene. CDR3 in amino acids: CASGPGQVEAGELFF. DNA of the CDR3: TGTGCTAGTGGTCCCGGACAGGTTGAGGCCGGGGAGCTGTTTTTT.

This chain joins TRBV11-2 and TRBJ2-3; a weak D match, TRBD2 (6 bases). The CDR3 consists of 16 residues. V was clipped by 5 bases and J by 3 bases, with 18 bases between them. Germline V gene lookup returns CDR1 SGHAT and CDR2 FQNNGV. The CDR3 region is CASSPQGGYGTDTQYF. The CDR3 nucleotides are TGTGCCAGCAGCCCCCAAGGAGGGTACGGTACAGATACGCAGTATTTT.

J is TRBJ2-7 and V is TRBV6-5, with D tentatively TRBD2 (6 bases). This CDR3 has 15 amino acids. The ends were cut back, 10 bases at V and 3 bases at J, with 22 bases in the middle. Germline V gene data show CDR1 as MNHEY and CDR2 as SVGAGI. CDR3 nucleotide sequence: TGTGCCACCATCGAGCCTGGACGGGGGATCTACGAGCAGTACTTC. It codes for CATIEPGRGIYEQYF.

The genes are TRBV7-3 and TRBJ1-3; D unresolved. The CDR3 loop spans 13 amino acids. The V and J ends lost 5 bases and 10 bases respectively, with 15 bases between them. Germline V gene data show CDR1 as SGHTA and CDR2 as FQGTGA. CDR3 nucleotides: TGTGCCAGCAGCCTAGTCCACGGGAGGACCATATATTTT. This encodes CASSLVHGRTIYF.

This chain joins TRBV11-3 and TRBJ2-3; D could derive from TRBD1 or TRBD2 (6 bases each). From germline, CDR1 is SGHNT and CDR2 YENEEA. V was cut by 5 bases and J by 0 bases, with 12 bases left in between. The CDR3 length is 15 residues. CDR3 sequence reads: CASSLEGVSTDTQYF. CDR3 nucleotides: TGTGCCAGCAGCCTGGAGGGGGTGAGCACAGATACGCAGTATTTT.

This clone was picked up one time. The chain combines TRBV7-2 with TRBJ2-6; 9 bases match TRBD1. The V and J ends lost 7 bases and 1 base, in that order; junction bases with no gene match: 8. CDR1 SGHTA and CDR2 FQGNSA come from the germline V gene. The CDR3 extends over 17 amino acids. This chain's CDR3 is CASKIQGATSGANVLTF. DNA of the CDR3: TGTGCCAGCAAGATACAGGGGGCAACTTCTGGGGCCAACGTCCTGACTTTC.

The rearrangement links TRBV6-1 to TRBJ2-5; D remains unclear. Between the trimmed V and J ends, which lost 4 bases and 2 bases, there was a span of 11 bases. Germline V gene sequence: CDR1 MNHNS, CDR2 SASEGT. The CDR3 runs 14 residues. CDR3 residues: CASSASVGQETQYF. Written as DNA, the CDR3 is TGTGCCAGCAGTGCGTCTGTGGGTCAAGAGACCCAGTACTTC.

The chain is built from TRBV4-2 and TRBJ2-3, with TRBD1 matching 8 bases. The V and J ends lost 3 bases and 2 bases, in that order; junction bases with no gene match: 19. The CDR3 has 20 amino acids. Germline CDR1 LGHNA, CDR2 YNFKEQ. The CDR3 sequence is CASSQDATGASSILTDTQYF. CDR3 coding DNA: TGTGCCAGCAGCCAGGATGCGACAGGGGCCTCCTCAATTCTCACAGATACGCAGTATTTT.

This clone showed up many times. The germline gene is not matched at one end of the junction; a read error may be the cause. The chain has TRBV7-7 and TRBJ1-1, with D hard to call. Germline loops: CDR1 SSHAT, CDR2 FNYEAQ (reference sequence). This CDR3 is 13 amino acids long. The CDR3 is CASSPREGAEAFF. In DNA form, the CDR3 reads TGTGCTAGCAGCCCCCGGGAAGGCGCTGAAGCTTTCTTT.

CDR3 sequence (DNA): TGTGCCAGCAGCCAAGGGGGGATACTCTCTGGGGCCAACGTCCTGACTTTC. It codes for CASSQGGILSGANVLTF. The rearrangement links TRBV4-2 to TRBJ2-6; the D gene could be TRBD1 or TRBD2 (5 bases each). Trimming took 1 base from V and 0 from J, leaving 10 bases between them. CDR1 and CDR2 (germline): LGHNA, YNFKEQ. CDR3 length: 17 amino acids.

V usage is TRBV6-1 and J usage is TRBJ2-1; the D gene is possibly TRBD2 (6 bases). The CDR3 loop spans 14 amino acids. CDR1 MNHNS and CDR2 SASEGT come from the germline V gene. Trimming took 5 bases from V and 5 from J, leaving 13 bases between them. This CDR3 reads CASSSRGANNEQFF. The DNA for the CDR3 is TGTGCCAGCAGTTCCCGCGGGGCCAACAATGAGCAGTTCTTC.

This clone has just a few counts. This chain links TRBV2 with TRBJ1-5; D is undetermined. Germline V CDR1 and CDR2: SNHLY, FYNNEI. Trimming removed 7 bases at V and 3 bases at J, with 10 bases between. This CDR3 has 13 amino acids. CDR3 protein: CASTRESNQPQHF. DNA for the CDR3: TGTGCCAGCACTAGGGAATCCAATCAGCCCCAGCATTTT.

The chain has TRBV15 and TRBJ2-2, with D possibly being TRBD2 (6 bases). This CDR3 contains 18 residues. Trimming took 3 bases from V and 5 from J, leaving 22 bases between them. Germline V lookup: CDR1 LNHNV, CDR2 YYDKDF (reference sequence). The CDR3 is CATSSPTRPKVVTGELFF. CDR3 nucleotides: TGTGCCACCAGCAGCCCGACTAGGCCCAAAGTTGTGACCGGGGAGCTGTTTTTT. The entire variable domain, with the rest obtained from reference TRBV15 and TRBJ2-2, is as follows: DAMVIQNPRYQVTQFGKPVTLSCSQTLNHNVMYWYQQKSSQAPKLLFHYYDKDFNNEADTPDNFQSRRPNTSFCFLDIRSPGLGDTAMYLCATSSPTRPKVVTGELFFGEGSRLTVL.

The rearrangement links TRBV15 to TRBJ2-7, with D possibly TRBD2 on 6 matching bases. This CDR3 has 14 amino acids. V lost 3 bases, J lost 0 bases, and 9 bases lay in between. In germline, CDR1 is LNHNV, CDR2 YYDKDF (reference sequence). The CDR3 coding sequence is TGTGCCACCAGCAGTCGGGACTTCTCCTACGAGCAGTACTTC. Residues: CATSSRDFSYEQYF.